This passage covers 17 T cell receptor beta chains from one sample sequenced in a study of metastatic and nonmetastatic thyroid tumors. Patients underwent thyroid surgery, and none had received any treatment before it. TCRdb re-analyzed the PCR reads using MiXCR. The repertoire holds approximately 11,000 clones, with under 30% as singletons. Sequenced: tumor tissue. These receptors were taken from a male donor with papillary thyroid cancer or a benign thyroid nodule (not recorded which). Some clones in this sample may be carry-over from other donors' samples.

Sample share makes this clone large. CDR3 loop: CSSPGRQEFYGYTF. CDR3 sequence (DNA): TGCAGCTCCCCCGGGCGTCAGGAGTTCTATGGCTACACCTTC. The rearrangement links TRBV20-1 to TRBJ1-2; the D is unclear. Germline V gene lookup returns CDR1 DFQATT and CDR2 SNEGSKA (reference sequence). The CDR3 sequence is 14 residues long.

The V call is TRBV4-3, the J call TRBJ2-7; D is perhaps TRBD2 (6 bases). Trimming cost V 1 base and J 7 bases, with 23 bases left between them. Germline V gene lookup returns CDR1 LGHNA and CDR2 YSLEER. The CDR3 consists of 17 residues. CDR3 protein: CASSQVWGESQAGEQYF. The CDR3 DNA sequence: TGCGCCAGCAGCCAAGTTTGGGGGGAGAGTCAGGCAGGGGAGCAGTACTTC.

By sample fraction, this clone is medium-sized. V and J are TRBV28 and TRBJ2-7; 7 bases match TRBD1. CDR1 is MDHEN, CDR2 SYDVKM, per germline. The CDR3 loop spans 15 amino acids. The V and J ends lost 3 bases and 3 bases, in that order; junction bases with no gene match: 8. The CDR3 region is CASSFRRDSRYEQYF. The CDR3 DNA reads as TGTGCCAGCAGTTTCCGACGGGACAGTCGCTACGAGCAGTACTTC.

This clone was seen only a few times. The CDR3, as DNA: TGTGCCAGCACCCGAGTGGGTGAAATGAACACTGAAGCTTTCTTT. It translates to CASTRVGEMNTEAFF. The J gene is TRBJ1-1, the V gene TRBV27; D ambiguous. V gave up 7 bases and J gave up 0 bases, with 15 bases separating them. Germline V gene lookup returns CDR1 MNHEY and CDR2 SMNVEV (reference sequence). This CDR3 region has 15 residues.

A few counts support this clone. The chain joins TRBV6-1 to TRBJ2-7; unclear D gene. V was trimmed by 7 bases and J by 8 bases, leaving 15 bases between them. CDR3 length: 12 amino acids. Germline V gene lookup returns CDR1 MNHNS and CDR2 SASEGT. CDR3 bases: TGTGCCAGCATGGGGTATTTTATCAAGCAGTACGTC. Translating it yields CASMGYFIKQYV.

Regarding this clone: The conserved phenylalanine or tryptophan is not found at the CDR3 terminus, so this likely reflects a read error. This chain uses TRBV20-1 with TRBJ1-2; a weak D match, TRBD1 (5 bases). Germline V gene lookup returns CDR1 DFQATT and CDR2 SNEGSKA (reference sequence). The CDR3 has 12 residues. CDR3 nucleotide sequence: TGCAGTTCTAGCGGGTGGGGGGACGGCTACACCCTC. It is translated as CSSSGWGDGYTL.

By sample fraction, this clone is medium-sized. The chain has TRBV9 and TRBJ2-1; D possibly corresponds to TRBD2 (6 bases). V dropped 4 bases and J dropped 6 bases, with 11 bases sitting between them. Germline V CDR1 and CDR2: SGDLS, YYNGEE. There are 13 residues in the CDR3. This CDR3 reads CASSLSSANEQFF. The CDR3 DNA reads TGTGCCAGCAGCCTTTCTAGCGCCAATGAGCAGTTCTTC.

This clone showed up just a few times. The chain is built from TRBV6-2 or TRBV6-3 and TRBJ1-2; 8 nucleotides agree with TRBD1. Germline-derived CDR1 and CDR2 are MNHEY and SVGEGT. CDR3 size: 14 residues. Losses at the gene ends were 4 bases for V and 4 bases for J; bases not matched to a gene: 5. CDR3 region: CASSFWTGLYGYTF. The CDR3, as DNA: TGTGCCAGCAGTTTTTGGACAGGGCTCTATGGCTACACCTTC.

The J gene is TRBJ2-3, the V gene TRBV12-3 or TRBV12-4, with TRBD2 matching over 8 bases. The V and J ends lost 3 bases and 6 bases, in that order; junction bases with no gene match: 20. The CDR3 is 19 residues long. For the CDR3, the DNA is TGTGCCAGCAGTTTCCCCTTGCTATCGGGAGGGCCTCCCGAGGATACGCAGTATTTT. This translates into CASSFPLLSGGPPEDTQYF.

Ten or more counts support this clone. The conserved closing phenylalanine or tryptophan is absent in this CDR3, likely reflecting a read error. It is unclear where the CDR3 begins or ends on the DNA, so no DNA is shown, and the CDR3 is as TCRdb lists it. This chain joins TRBV7-7 and TRBJ2-7; no check of the table's D call, TRBD2, against the DNA was made. From germline, CDR1 is SSHAT and CDR2 FNYEAQ (reference sequence). The CDR3 totals 10 residues, both ends included. The CDR3 region is CASSRTPRAG.

Written as DNA, the CDR3 is TGTGCCAGCAGCTGGGACAGTTCCTACGAGCAGTACTTC. It specifies CASSWDSSYEQYF. This chain joins TRBV7-2 and TRBJ2-7; TRBD1 matches 7 bases. V gave up 4 bases and J gave up 1 base; unmatched junction bases: 1. Germline lookup yields CDR1 SGHTA and CDR2 FQGNSA. There are 13 residues in the CDR3.

This clone ranks as medium-sized (0.01 to 0.1%). The gene calls are TRBV9 and TRBJ2-3, with D tentatively TRBD1 (6 bases). The CDR3 has 12 residues. V was clipped by 7 bases and J by 6 bases, with 12 bases between them. Germline CDR1 and CDR2: SGDLS and YYNGEE. The CDR3 spells CASAGVLDTQYF. CDR3 bases: TGTGCCAGCGCAGGGGTCCTCGATACGCAGTATTTT.

The V and J genes are TRBV27 and TRBJ2-2; D remains unclear. There are 9 residues in the CDR3. Germline V gives CDR1 MNHEY, CDR2 SMNVEV (reference sequence). CDR3 protein: CVGTGELFF. The CDR3 DNA follows: TGTGTGGGAACCGGGGAGCTGTTTTTT.

This clone was found once. An end of the junction does not agree with germline; a read error may underlie this. CDR3 nucleotide sequence: TGTTCCAGCAGCTTGGCGCCCACAGTGGGAATGAACACTGAAGCTTTCTTT. It codes for CSSSLAPTVGMNTEAFF. The chain is built from TRBV5-1 and TRBJ1-1; D is ambiguous. This CDR3 spans 17 amino acids. Germline lookup yields CDR1 SGHRS and CDR2 YFSETQ.

About this clone: A read error may explain this, as a much larger clone is one base away. The sample has other DNA sequences that encode this CDR3 too. The rearrangement joins TRBV20-1 to TRBJ2-1; D is perhaps TRBD1 (5 bases). This CDR3 comprises 14 residues. Germline V gives CDR1 DFQATT, CDR2 SNEGSKA (reference sequence). The V end was cut by 4 bases, the J end by 6 bases, with 16 bases between. This CDR3 reads CSAKTPPGLNEQFF. The CDR3 coding sequence is TGCAGTGCTAAGACCCCCCCAGGGCTCAATGAGCAGTTCTTC.

This clone rates as medium-sized. The gene calls are TRBV12-3 or TRBV12-4 and TRBJ1-1; 7 bases match TRBD1. The CDR3 loop spans 14 amino acids. The junction had 8 bases not matched to a gene; V was cut back by 6 bases and J by 4 bases. Here the CDR3 DNA reads TGTGCCAGCAGCCGACAGGGCGGGAGCACTGAAGCTTTCTTT. It specifies CASSRQGGSTEAFF.

In its sample, this clone was seen many times. The chain has TRBV5-6 and TRBJ2-7; a possible D gene is TRBD2 (5 bases). Trimming left V 2 bases short and J 6 bases short, with 12 bases between. The CDR3 spans 13 residues. Germline V gene data show CDR1 as SGHDT and CDR2 as YYEEEE. The chain's CDR3 is CASSLSGRGEQYV. Written as DNA, the CDR3 is TGTGCCAGCAGCTTATCCGGCCGGGGCGAGCAGTACGTC.